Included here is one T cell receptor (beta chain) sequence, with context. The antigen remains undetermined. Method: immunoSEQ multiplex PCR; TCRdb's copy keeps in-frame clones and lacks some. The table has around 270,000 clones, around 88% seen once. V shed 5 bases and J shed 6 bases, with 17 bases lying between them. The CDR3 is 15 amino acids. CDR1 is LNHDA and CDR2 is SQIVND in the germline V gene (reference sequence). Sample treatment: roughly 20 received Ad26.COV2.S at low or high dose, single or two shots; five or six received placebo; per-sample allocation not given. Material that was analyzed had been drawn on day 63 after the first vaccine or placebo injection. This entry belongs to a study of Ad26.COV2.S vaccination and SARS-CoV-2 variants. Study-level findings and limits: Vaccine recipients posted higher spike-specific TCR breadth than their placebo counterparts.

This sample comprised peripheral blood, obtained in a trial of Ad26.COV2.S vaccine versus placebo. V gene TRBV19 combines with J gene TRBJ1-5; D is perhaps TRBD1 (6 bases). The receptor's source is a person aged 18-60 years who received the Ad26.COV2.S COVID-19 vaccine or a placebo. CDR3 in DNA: TGTGCCAGTAGTGCAAGGGACATTTTGCGTCAGCCCCAGCATTTT. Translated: CASSARDILRQPQHF. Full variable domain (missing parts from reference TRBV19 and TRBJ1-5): DGGITQSPKYLFRKEGQNVTLSCEQNLNHDAMYWYRQDPGQGLRLIYYSQIVNDFQKGDIAEGYSVSREKKESFPLTVTSAQKNPTAFYLCASSARDILRQPQHFGDGTRLSIL.